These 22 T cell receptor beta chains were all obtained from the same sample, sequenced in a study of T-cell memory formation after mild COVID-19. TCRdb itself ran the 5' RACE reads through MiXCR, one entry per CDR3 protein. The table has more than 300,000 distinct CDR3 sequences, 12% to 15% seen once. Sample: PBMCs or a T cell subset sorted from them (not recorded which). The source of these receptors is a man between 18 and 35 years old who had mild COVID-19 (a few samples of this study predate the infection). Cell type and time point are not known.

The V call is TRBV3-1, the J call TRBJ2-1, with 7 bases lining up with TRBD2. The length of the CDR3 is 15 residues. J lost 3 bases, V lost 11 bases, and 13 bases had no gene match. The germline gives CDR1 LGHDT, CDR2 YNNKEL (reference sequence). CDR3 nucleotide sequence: TGTGCCTCTCGGACGGGGGGAAATTTCTACAATGAGCAGTTCTTC. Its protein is CASRTGGNFYNEQFF.

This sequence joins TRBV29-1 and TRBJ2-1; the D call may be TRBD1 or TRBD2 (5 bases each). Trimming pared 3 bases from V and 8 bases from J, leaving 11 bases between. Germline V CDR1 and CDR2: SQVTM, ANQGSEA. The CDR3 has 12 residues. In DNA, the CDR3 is TGCAGCGTTGACTCCCGGGGCGATGAGCAGTTCTTC. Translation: CSVDSRGDEQFF.

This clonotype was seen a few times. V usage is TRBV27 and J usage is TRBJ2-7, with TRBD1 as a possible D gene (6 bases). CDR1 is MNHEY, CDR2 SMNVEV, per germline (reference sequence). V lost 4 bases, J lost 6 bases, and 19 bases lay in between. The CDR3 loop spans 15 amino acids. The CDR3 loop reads CASSSPNDRSGEQYV. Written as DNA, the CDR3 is TGTGCCAGCAGTTCTCCCAATGACAGGTCAGGCGAGCAGTACGTC.

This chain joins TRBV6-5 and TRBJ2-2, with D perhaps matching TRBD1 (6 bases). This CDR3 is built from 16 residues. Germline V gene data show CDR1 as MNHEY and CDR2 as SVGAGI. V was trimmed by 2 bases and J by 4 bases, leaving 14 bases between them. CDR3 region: CASSYDWNRVTGELFF. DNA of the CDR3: TGTGCCAGCAGTTACGACTGGAACAGGGTCACCGGGGAGCTGTTTTTT.

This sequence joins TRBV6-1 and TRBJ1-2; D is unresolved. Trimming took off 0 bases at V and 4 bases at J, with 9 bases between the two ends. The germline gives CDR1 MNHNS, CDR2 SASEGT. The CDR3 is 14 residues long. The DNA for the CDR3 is TGTGCCAGCAGTGAAGCTATGCGGGGCTATGGCTACACCTTC. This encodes CASSEAMRGYGYTF.

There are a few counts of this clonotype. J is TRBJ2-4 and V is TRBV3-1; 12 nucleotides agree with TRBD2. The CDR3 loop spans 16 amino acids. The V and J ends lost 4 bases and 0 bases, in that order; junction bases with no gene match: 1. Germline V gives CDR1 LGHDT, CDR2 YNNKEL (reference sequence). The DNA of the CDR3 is TGTGCCAGCAGCCCGGGACTAGCGGGAGCCAAAAACATTCAGTACTTC. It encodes CASSPGLAGAKNIQYF.

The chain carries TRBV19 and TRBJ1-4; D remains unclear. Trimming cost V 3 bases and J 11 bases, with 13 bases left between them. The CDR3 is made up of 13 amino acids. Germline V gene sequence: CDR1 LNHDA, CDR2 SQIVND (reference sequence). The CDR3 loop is CASSIGEVKKLFF. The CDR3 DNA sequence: TGTGCCAGTAGTATCGGGGAAGTGAAGAAACTGTTTTTT. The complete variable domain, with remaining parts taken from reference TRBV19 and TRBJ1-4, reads DGGITQSPKYLFRKEGQNVTLSCEQNLNHDAMYWYRQDPGQGLRLIYYSQIVNDFQKGDIAEGYSVSREKKESFPLTVTSAQKNPTAFYLCASSIGEVKKLFFGSGTQLSVL.

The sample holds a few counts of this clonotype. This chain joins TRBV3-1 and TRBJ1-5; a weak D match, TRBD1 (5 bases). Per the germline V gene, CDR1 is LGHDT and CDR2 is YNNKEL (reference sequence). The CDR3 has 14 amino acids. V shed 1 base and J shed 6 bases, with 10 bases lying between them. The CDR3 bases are TGTGCCAGCAGCCAAGGGACATCTACTCAGCCCCAGCATTTT. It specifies CASSQGTSTQPQHF.

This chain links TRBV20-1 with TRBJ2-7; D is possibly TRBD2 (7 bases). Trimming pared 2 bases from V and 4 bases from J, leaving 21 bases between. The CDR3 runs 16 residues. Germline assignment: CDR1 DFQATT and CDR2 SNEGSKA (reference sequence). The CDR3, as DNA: TGCAGTGCTAGACTGGCCACTGCGGGGGCAGGGTACGAGCAGTACTTC. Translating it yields CSARLATAGAGYEQYF.

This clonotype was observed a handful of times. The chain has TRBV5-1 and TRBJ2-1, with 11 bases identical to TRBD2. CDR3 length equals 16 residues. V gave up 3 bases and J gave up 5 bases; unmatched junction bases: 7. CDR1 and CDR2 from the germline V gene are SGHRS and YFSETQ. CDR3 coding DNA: TGCGCCAGCAGCTCACCACTAGCGGGGGTACACAATGAGCAGTTCTTC. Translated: CASSSPLAGVHNEQFF.

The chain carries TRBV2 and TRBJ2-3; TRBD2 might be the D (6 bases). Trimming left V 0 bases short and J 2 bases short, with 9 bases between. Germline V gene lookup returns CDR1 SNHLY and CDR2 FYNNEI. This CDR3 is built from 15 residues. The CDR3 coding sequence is TGTGCCAGCAGTGAAGCTCCGGGGGTCACAGATACGCAGTATTTT. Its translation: CASSEAPGVTDTQYF.

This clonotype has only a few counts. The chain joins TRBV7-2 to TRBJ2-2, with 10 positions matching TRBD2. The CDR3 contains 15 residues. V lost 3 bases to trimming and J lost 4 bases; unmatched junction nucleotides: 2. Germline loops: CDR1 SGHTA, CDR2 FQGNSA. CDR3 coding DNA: TGTGCCAGCAGCTTCACTAGCGGGGTCACCGGGGAGCTGTTTTTT. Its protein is CASSFTSGVTGELFF.

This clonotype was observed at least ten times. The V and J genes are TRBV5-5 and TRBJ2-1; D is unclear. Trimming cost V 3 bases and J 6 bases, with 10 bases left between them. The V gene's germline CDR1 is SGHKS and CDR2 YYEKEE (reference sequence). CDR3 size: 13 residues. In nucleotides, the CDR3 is TGTGCCAGCAGCTCCATGGCCAGCAATGAGCAGTTCTTC. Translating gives CASSSMASNEQFF.

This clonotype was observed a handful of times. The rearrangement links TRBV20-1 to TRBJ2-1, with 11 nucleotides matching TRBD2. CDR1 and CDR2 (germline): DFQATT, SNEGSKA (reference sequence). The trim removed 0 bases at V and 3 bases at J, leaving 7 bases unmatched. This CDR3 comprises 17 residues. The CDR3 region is CSARDFLAGGVYNEQFF. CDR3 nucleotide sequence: TGCAGTGCTAGAGATTTTCTAGCGGGGGGAGTCTACAATGAGCAGTTCTTC.

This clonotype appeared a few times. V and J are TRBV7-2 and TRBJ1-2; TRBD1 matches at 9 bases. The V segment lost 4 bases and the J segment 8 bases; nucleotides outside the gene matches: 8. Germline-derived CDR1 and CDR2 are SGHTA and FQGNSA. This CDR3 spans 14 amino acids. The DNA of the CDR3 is TGTGCCAGCAGCTCCGGGACAGGGTACCAGGGCTACACCTTC. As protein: CASSSGTGYQGYTF.

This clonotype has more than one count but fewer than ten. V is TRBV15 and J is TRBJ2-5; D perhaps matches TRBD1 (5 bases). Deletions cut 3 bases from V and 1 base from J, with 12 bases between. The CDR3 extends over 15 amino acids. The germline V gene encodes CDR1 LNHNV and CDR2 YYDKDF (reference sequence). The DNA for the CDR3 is TGTGCCACCAGCAGTCATCAGGGAAGCCAAGAGACCCAGTACTTC. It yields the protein CATSSHQGSQETQYF.

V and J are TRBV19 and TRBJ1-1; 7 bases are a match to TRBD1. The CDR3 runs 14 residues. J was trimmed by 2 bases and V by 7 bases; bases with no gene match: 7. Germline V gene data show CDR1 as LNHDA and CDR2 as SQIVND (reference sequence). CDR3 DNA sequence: TGTGCCAGTATCGGACAGGCTGGTAACACTGAAGCTTTCTTT. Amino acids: CASIGQAGNTEAFF. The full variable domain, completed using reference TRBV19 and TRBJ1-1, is DGGITQSPKYLFRKEGQNVTLSCEQNLNHDAMYWYRQDPGQGLRLIYYSQIVNDFQKGDIAEGYSVSREKKESFPLTVTSAQKNPTAFYLCASIGQAGNTEAFFGQGTRLTVV.

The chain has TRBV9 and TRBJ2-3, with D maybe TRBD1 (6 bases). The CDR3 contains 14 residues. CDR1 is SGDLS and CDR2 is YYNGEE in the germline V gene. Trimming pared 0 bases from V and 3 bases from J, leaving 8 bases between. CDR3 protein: CASSVEGVTDTQYF. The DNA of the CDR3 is TGTGCCAGCAGCGTAGAGGGGGTAACAGATACGCAGTATTTT.

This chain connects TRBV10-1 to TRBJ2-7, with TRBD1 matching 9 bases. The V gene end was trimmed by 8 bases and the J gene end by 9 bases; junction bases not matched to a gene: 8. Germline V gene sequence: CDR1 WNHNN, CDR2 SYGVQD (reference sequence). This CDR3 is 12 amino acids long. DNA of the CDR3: TGCGCCAGCCGCCCAACGGGACAGGGGCAGTACGTC. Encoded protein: CASRPTGQGQYV.

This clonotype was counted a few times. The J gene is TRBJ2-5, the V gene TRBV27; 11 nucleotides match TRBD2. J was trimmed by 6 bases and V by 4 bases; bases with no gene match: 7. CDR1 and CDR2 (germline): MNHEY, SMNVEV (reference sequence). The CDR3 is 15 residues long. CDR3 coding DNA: TGTGCCAGCAGTTCCTATAGCGGGGGGGTGCAGACCCAGTACTTC. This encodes CASSSYSGGVQTQYF.

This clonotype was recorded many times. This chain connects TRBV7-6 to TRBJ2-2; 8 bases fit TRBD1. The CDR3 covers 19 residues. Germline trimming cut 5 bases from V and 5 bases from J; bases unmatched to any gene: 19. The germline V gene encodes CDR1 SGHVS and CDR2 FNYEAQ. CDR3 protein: CASSRIPGQDLSETGELFF. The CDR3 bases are TGTGCCAGCAGCCGTATTCCGGGACAGGACTTAAGTGAGACCGGGGAGCTGTTTTTT.

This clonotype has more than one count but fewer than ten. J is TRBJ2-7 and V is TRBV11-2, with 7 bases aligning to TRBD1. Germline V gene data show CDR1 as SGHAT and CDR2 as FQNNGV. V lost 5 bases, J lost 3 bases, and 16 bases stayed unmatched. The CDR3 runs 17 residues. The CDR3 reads CASSRTQDRVGGYEQYF. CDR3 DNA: TGTGCCAGCAGCCGGACCCAAGACAGGGTCGGAGGCTACGAGCAGTACTTC.